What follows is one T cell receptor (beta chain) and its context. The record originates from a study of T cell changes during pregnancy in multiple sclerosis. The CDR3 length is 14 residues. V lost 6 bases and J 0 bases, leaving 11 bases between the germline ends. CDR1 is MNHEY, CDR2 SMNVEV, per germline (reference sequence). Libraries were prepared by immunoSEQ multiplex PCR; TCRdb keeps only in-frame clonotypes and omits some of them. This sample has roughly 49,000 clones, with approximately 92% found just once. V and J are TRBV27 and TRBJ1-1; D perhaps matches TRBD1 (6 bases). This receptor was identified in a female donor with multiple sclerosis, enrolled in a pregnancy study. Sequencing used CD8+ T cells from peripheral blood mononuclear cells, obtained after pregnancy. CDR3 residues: CASSRGLVNTEAFF. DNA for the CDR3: TGTGCCAGCAGCAGGGGATTAGTGAACACTGAAGCTTTCTTT.